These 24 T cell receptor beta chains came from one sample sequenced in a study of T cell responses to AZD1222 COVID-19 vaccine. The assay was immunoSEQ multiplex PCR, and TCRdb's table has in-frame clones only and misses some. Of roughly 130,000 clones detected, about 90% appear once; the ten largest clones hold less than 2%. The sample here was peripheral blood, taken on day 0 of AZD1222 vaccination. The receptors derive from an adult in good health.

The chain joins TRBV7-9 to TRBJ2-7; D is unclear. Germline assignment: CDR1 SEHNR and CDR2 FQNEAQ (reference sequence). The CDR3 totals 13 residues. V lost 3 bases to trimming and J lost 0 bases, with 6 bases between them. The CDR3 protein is CASSFHPSYEQYF. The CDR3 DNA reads TGTGCCAGCAGCTTCCACCCCTCCTACGAGCAGTACTTC.

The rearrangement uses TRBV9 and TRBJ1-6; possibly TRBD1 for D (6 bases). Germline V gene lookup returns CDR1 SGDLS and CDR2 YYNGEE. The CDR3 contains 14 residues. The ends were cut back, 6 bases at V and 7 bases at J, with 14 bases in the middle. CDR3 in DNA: TGTGCCAGCACCTCGAGGGGGGGGAATTCACCCCTCCACTTT. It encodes CASTSRGGNSPLHF. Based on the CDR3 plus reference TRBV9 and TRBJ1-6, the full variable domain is DSGVTQTPKHLITATGQRVTLRCSPRSGDLSVYWYQQSLDQGLQFLIQYYNGEERAKGNILERFSAQQFPDLHSELNLSSLELGDSALYFCASTSRGGNSPLHFGNGTRLTVT.

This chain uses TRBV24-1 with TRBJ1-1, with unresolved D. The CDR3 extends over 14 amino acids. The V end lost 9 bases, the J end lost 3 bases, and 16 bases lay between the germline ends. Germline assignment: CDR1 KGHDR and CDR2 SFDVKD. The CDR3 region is CATRGRGSDTEAFF. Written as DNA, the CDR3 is TGTGCCACCCGGGGTAGAGGGTCGGACACTGAAGCTTTCTTT.

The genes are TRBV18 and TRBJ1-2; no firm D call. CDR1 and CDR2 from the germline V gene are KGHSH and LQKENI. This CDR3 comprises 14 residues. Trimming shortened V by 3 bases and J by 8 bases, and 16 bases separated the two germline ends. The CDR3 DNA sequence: TGTGCCAGCTCACCCGGCCGGGCCCCGGGAGGCTACACCTTC. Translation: CASSPGRAPGGYTF.

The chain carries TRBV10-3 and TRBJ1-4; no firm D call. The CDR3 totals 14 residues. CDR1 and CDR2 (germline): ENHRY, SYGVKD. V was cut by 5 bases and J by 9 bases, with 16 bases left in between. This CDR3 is CAISPGLRDQKLFF. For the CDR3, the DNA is TGTGCCATCAGTCCGGGCCTCCGAGATCAAAAACTGTTTTTT.

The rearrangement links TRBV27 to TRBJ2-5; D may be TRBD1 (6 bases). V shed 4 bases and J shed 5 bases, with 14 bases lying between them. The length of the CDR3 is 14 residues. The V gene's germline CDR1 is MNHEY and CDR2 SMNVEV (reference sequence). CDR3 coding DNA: TGTGCCAGCAGTTGGGGGCCGGCTTCGGAGACCCAGTACTTC. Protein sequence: CASSWGPASETQYF.

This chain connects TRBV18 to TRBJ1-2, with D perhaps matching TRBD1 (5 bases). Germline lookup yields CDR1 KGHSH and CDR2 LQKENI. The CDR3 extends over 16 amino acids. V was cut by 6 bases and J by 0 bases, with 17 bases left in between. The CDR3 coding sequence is TGTGCCAGCTCCCCAATGGGACCGGGATCTAACTATGGCTACACCTTC. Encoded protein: CASSPMGPGSNYGYTF.

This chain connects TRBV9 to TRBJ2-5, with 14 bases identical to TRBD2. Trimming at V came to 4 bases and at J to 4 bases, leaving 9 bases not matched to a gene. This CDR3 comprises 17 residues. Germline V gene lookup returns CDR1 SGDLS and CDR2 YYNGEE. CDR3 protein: CASSSTGLAGGGETQYF. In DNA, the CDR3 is TGTGCCAGCAGCTCGACCGGACTAGCGGGGGGTGGAGAGACCCAGTACTTC.

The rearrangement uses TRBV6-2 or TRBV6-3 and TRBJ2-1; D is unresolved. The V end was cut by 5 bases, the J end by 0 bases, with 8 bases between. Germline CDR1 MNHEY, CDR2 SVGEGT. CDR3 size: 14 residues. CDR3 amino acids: CASSRLSSYNEQFF. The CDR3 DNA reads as TGTGCCAGCAGTCGATTGAGCTCCTACAATGAGCAGTTCTTC.

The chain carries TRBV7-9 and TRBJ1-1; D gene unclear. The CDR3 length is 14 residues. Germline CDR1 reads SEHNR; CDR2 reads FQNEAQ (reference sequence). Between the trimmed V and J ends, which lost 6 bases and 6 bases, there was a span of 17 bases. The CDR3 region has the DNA TGTGCCAGCAGTCGTGGATCCGCAGACGCTGAAGCTTTCTTT. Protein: CASSRGSADAEAFF.

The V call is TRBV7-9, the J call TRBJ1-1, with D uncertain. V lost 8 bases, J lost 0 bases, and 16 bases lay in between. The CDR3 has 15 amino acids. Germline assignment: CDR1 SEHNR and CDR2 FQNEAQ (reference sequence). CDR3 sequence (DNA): TGTGCCAGCGATCGTTCACCGGATATGAACACTGAAGCTTTCTTT. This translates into CASDRSPDMNTEAFF. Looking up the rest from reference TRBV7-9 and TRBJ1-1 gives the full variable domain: DTGVSQNPRHKITKRGQNVTFRCDPISEHNRLYWYRQTLGQGPEFLTYFQNEAQLEKSRLLSDRFSAERPKGSFSTLEIQRTEQGDSAMYLCASDRSPDMNTEAFFGQGTRLTVV.

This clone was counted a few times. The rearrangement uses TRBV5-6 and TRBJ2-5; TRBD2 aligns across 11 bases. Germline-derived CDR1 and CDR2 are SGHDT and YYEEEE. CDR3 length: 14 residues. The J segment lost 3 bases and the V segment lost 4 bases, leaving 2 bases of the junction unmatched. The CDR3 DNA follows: TGTGCCAGCAGCACGACTAGCGGGGAAGAGACCCAGTACTTC. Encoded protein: CASSTTSGEETQYF.

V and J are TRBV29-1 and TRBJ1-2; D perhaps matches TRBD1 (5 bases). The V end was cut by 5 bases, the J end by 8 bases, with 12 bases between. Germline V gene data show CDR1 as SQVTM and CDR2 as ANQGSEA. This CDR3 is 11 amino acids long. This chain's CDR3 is CSVRQGSGYTF. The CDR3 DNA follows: TGCAGCGTTCGGCAGGGAAGCGGCTACACCTTC.

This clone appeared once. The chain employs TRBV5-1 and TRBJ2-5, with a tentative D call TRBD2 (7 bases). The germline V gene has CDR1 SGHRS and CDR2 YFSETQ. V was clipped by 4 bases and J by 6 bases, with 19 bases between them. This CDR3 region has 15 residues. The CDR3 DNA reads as TGCGCCAGCAGCACGGGGTCGGGGGGCGGAAAGACCCAGTACTTC. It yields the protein CASSTGSGGGKTQYF. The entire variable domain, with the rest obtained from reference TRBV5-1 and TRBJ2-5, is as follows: KAGVTQTPRYLIKTRGQQVTLSCSPISGHRSVSWYQQTPGQGLQFLFEYFSETQRNKGNFPGRFSGRQFSNSRSEMNVSTLELGDSALYLCASSTGSGGGKTQYFGPGTRLLVL.

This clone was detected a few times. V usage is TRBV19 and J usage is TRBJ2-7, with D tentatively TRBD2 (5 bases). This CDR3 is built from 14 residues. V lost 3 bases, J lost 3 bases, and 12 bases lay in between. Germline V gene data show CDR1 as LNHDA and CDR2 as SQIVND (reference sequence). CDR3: CASSIRGSIYEQYF. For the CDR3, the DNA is TGTGCCAGTAGTATTCGCGGGTCCATCTACGAGCAGTACTTC.

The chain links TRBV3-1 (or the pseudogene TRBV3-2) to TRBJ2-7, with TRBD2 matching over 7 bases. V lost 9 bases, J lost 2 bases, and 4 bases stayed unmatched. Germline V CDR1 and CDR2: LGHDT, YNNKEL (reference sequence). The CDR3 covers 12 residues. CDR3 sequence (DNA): TGTGCCAGTGGGGGGACTACCTACGAGCAGTACTTC. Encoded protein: CASGGTTYEQYF.

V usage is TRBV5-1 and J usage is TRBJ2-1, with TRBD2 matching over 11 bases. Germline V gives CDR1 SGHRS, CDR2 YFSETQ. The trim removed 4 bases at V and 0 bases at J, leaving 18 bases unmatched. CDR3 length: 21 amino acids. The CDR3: CASSPVGAPSGGSSSYNEQFF. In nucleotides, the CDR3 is TGCGCCAGCAGCCCCGTCGGGGCCCCTAGCGGGGGGTCAAGCTCCTACAATGAGCAGTTCTTC.

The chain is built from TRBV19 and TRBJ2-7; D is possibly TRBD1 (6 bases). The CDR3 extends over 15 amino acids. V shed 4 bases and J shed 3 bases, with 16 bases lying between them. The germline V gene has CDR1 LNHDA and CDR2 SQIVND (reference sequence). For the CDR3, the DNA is TGTGCCAGTAGTACGCCGGACAGCCCAAACTACGAGCAGTACTTC. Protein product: CASSTPDSPNYEQYF.

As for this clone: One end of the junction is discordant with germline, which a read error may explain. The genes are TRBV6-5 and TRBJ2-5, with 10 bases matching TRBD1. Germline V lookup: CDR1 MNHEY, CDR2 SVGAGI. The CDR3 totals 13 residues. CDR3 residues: CASSRTGGQTRYF. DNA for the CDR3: TGTGCCAGCAGCCGGACAGGGGGTCAGACCCGGTACTTC.

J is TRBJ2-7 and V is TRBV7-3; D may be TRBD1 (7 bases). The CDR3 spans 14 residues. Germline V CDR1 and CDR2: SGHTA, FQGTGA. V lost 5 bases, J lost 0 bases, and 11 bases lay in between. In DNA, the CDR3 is TGTGCCAGCAGCAGACAGGGAGGCTCCTACGAGCAGTACTTC. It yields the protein CASSRQGGSYEQYF.

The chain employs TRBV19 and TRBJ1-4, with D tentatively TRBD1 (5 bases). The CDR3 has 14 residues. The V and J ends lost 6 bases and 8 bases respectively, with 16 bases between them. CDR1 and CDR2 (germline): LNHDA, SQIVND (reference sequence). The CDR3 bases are TGTGCCAGTAGCGGTGACAGTCTAGGAGAAAAACTGTTTTTT. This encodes CASSGDSLGEKLFF.

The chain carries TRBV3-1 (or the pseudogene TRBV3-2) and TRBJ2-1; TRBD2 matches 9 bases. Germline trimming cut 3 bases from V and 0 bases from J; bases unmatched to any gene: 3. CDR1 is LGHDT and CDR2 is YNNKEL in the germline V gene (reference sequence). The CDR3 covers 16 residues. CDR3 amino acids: CASSQRGGRSYNEQFF. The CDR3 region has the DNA TGTGCCAGCAGCCAGCGGGGGGGCCGCTCCTACAATGAGCAGTTCTTC.

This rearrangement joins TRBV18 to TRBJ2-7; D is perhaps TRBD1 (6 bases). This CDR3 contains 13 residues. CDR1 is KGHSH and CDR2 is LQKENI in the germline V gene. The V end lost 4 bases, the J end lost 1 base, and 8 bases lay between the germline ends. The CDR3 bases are TGTGCCAGCTCACGGACAGCATCCTACGAGCAGTACTTC. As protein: CASSRTASYEQYF.

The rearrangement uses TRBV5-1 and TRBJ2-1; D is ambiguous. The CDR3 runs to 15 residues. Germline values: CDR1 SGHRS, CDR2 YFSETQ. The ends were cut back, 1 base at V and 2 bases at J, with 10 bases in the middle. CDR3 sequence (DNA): TGCGCCAGCAGCTTGCGTGGGGTAACCTACAATGAGCAGTTCTTC. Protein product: CASSLRGVTYNEQFF.